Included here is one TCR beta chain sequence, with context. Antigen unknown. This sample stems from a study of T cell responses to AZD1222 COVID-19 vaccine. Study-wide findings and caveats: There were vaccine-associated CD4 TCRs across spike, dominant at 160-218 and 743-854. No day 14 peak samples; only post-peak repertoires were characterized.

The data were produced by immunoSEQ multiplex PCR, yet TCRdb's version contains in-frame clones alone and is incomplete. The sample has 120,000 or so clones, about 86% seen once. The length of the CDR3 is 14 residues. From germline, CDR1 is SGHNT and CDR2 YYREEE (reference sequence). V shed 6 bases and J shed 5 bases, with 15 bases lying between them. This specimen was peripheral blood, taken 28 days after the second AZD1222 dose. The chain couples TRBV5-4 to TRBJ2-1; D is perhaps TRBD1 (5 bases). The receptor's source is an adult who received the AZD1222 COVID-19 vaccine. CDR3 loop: CASTRGAGNNEQFF. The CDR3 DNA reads TGTGCCAGCACTAGGGGCGCAGGAAACAATGAGCAGTTCTTC.